The source of this TCR beta chain is a study of T cells in Graves' hyperthyroidism and ophthalmopathy. Study-wide context: Blood from the periphery was taken at initial diagnosis, before any treatment.

TCR beta CDR3 regions were amplified from RNA transcripts. RT-PCR in the first round (using the HTBI primer set) targeted the TCR CDR3. TCRdb recomputed calls from the multiplex PCR reads with MiXCR, one row per CDR3 protein. The table includes about 150,000 distinct CDR3 sequences, roughly 23% detected once. There are 15 residues in the CDR3. V lost 5 bases, J lost 2 bases, and 7 bases stayed unmatched. The V gene's germline CDR1 is MDHEN and CDR2 SYDVKM. Overall study findings and caveats: Blood also contained most expanded thyroid clonotypes above 0.001.

This clonotype was detected ten times or more. Its antigen is undetermined. The receptor's source is a woman aged 50 to 60 with Graves' hyperthyroidism that later progressed to Graves' ophthalmopathy. Material: blood. The chain uses TRBV28 and TRBJ2-7, with 9 bases aligning to TRBD1. The CDR3 DNA follows: TGTGCCAGCAGTCCCAACAGACAGGGGGCCTACGAGCAGTACTTC. This codes for CASSPNRQGAYEQYF.